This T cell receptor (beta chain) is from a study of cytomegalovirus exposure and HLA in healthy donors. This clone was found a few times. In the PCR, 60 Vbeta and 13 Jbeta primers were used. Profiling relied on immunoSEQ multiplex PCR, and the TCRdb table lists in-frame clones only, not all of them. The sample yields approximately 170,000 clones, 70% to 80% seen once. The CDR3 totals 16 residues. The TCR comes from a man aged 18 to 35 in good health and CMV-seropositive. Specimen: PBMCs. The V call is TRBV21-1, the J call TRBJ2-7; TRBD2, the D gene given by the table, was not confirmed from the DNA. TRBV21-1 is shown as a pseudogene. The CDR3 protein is CASSKLRLAGSYEQYF. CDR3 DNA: TGTGCCAGCAGCAAATTGCGGCTAGCGGGATCCTACGAGCAGTACTTC.